The 8 T cell receptor beta chains listed next were all sequenced from one sample in a study of blood T cell repertoires in COVID-19. Profiled with immunoSEQ multiplex PCR; TCRdb holds only in-frame clones, not every one. The sample has around 180,000 clones; 84% are singletons. Sample: peripheral blood. The receptors come from a human donor in a cohort sampled during active COVID-19.

This chain uses TRBV9 with TRBJ1-4, with TRBD1 identical over 7 bases. The CDR3 is 15 amino acids. With 4 bases clipped from V and 5 bases from J, the junction kept 8 bases outside the gene matches. The germline V gene encodes CDR1 SGDLS and CDR2 YYNGEE. The CDR3 DNA reads TGTGCCAGCAGCCCCCGGGACAGCTCGAATGAAAAACTGTTTTTT. Translated, it gives CASSPRDSSNEKLFF.

The chain is built from TRBV27 and TRBJ1-1; D call uncertain. Trimming took off 5 bases at V and 0 bases at J, with 7 bases between the two ends. The germline V gene has CDR1 MNHEY and CDR2 SMNVEV (reference sequence). This CDR3 region has 13 residues. CDR3 residues: CASSPRMNTEAFF. CDR3 DNA: TGTGCCAGCAGTCCCCGTATGAACACTGAAGCTTTCTTT.

This chain links TRBV19 with TRBJ1-4; D call uncertain. Germline CDR1 is LNHDA and CDR2 is SQIVND (reference sequence). V was clipped by 4 bases and J by 7 bases, with 19 bases between them. The CDR3 covers 16 residues. The CDR3 bases are TGTGCCAGTAGTAGCCATCCCGTCGATCCTACTGAAAAACTGTTTTTT. It codes for CASSSHPVDPTEKLFF.

This chain's CDR3 is CASSQGPSTEAFF. In nucleotides, the CDR3 is TGTGCCAGCAGCCAAGGCCCTAGCACTGAAGCTTTCTTT. V usage is TRBV14 and J usage is TRBJ1-1; D not resolved. The length of the CDR3 is 13 residues. CDR1 SGHDN and CDR2 FVKESK come from the germline V gene. Trimming pared 1 base from V and 4 bases from J, leaving 7 bases between. Filled out from reference TRBV14 and TRBJ1-1, the complete variable domain reads EAGVTQFPSHSVIEKGQTVTLRCDPISGHDNLYWYRRVMGKEIKFLLHFVKESKQDESGMPNNRFLAERTGGTYSTLKVQPAELEDSGVYFCASSQGPSTEAFFGQGTRLTVV.

The V and J genes are TRBV5-1 and TRBJ2-6, with 7 nucleotides matching TRBD1. The CDR3 sequence is 19 residues long. The V and J ends lost 4 bases and 1 base, in that order; junction bases with no gene match: 14. Germline assignment: CDR1 SGHRS and CDR2 YFSETQ. In DNA form, the CDR3 reads TGCGCCAGCAGCCCCCTTAGGAGACAGGGCCGTTCTGGGGCCAACGTCCTGACTTTC. It encodes CASSPLRRQGRSGANVLTF. Filled out from reference TRBV5-1 and TRBJ2-6, the complete variable domain reads KAGVTQTPRYLIKTRGQQVTLSCSPISGHRSVSWYQQTPGQGLQFLFEYFSETQRNKGNFPGRFSGRQFSNSRSEMNVSTLELGDSALYLCASSPLRRQGRSGANVLTFGAGSRLTVL.

This clone appeared a single time. J is TRBJ2-7 and V is TRBV5-1; D may be TRBD2 (6 bases). This CDR3 is 18 amino acids long. Germline loops: CDR1 SGHRS, CDR2 YFSETQ. The V gene lost 3 bases and the J gene lost 2 bases, with 24 bases spanning the gap. The CDR3 DNA is TGCGCCAGCAGCTCTACACCTCTCCAGACTAGATCGACCTACGAGCAGTACTTC. Protein sequence: CASSSTPLQTRSTYEQYF. The variable domain in full, with the rest retrieved from reference TRBV5-1 and TRBJ2-7, is KAGVTQTPRYLIKTRGQQVTLSCSPISGHRSVSWYQQTPGQGLQFLFEYFSETQRNKGNFPGRFSGRQFSNSRSEMNVSTLELGDSALYLCASSSTPLQTRSTYEQYFGPGTRLTVT.

The chain is built from TRBV11-2 and TRBJ1-1, with no clear D. Trimming cost V 2 bases and J 5 bases, with 6 bases left between them. This CDR3 region has 12 residues. Per the germline V gene, CDR1 is SGHAT and CDR2 is FQNNGV. The CDR3 region is CASSLSGTEAFF. For the CDR3, the DNA is TGTGCCAGCAGCTTAAGCGGGACTGAAGCTTTCTTT.

This clone was counted a single time. J is TRBJ2-2 and V is TRBV7-6; 8 bases align to TRBD2. CDR3 length: 18 residues. J lost 4 bases, V lost 5 bases, and 15 bases had no gene match. The germline V gene encodes CDR1 SGHVS and CDR2 FNYEAQ. The CDR3 region is CASSQAPGGPASTGELFF. DNA of the CDR3: TGTGCCAGCAGCCAAGCACCGGGGGGGCCGGCGAGCACCGGGGAGCTGTTTTTT.